A selection of T cell receptor beta chains follows, all from one sample in a study of blood T cell repertoires in COVID-19. The assay was immunoSEQ multiplex PCR, and TCRdb's table has in-frame clones only and misses some. In the table there are more than 55,000 clones, 70% to 85% of which are singletons. The source material was peripheral blood. Receptor source: a human donor in a cohort sampled during active COVID-19. CDR3s leave out the opening cysteine and the closing phenylalanine or tryptophan. A clone size is listed for some rows: how often the clone was seen (once, few, many), or a class if it is expanded.

j_gene,len,abundance,v_gene,CDR3aa
TRBJ2-3,10,.,TRBV12-3/TRBV12-4,ASSSTRANAY
TRBJ1-4,12,.,TRBV9,ASSPRDRLEKLF
TRBJ2-5,15,.,TRBV18,ASSPLSQGGGQETQY
TRBJ1-5,14,.,TRBV11-2,ASSRPPGQGGQPQH
TRBJ2-1,13,.,TRBV27,ASSLRLATYNEQF
TRBJ2-5,15,.,TRBV3-1/TRBV3-2,ASSQEGASGRQETQY
TRBJ2-5,13,.,TRBV9,ASSGWGGREETQY
TRBJ2-3,13,.,TRBV28,ASSSPSGSGNTQY
TRBJ2-1,16,.,TRBV28,ASTSGAGGQPSYNEQF
TRBJ2-1,13,.,TRBV7-9,ASGTSLALHNEQF
TRBJ1-2,14,.,TRBV19,ASSPRGTPSSYGYT
TRBJ1-2,12,.,TRBV7-9,ASTQSGIENGYT
TRBJ2-2,13,.,TRBV5-1,ASSLRTGDTGELF
TRBJ2-1,12,.,TRBV18,ASSESPGVHEQF
TRBJ2-7,11,few,TRBV5-4,ASSWDRGYEQY
TRBJ1-4,13,.,TRBV7-8,ASSLVGGGGEKLF
TRBJ2-5,14,.,TRBV7-2,ASSVSSGGGQETQY
TRBJ1-5,12,.,TRBV6-5,AISSGTGKQPQH
TRBJ2-5,12,.,TRBV27,ASSARVRGETQY
TRBJ2-7,13,.,TRBV7-2,ASSSGSGSSYEQY
TRBJ2-3,12,.,TRBV4-2,ASSQAESTDTQY
TRBJ1-2,11,.,TRBV12-3/TRBV12-4,ASSLGSGYGYT
TRBJ2-6,14,few,TRBV18,ASSPTGSSGANVLT
TRBJ1-5,11,.,TRBV30,AWRQGVGQPQH
TRBJ2-1,13,.,TRBV24-1,ATSDRTGGKNEQF
TRBJ2-1,12,.,TRBV10-2,ASTKAGDYNEQF
TRBJ2-7,13,.,TRBV3-1/TRBV3-2,ASSPSKRGGYEQY
TRBJ2-3,14,.,TRBV3-1/TRBV3-2,ASSQDLREWLDTQY
TRBJ1-1,13,.,TRBV23-1,ASSQSGRGRTEAF
TRBJ2-2,14,few,TRBV5-4,ASSLIGTGADGELF
TRBJ2-3,16,.,TRBV11-3,ASSFDGNSGASTDTQY
TRBJ1-5,13,.,TRBV30,AWSVQGARNQPQH
TRBJ2-2,16,few,TRBV4-1,ASSHWQGGRAGTGELF
TRBJ2-7,12,.,TRBV7-3,ASSLMGGSYEQY
TRBJ2-3,13,many,TRBV4-1,ASSHPTTGTDTQY
TRBJ2-1,14,.,TRBV7-3,ASSPLSAGGPHEQF
TRBJ1-3,13,.,TRBV6-5,ASSLGRRSGNTIY
TRBJ2-2,14,.,TRBV7-9,ASSLVQGSGTGELF
TRBJ1-1,11,.,TRBV5-4,ASSLDTGNEAF
TRBJ2-3,13,.,TRBV19,ASSVGTSGTDTQY
TRBJ2-6,14,.,TRBV7-3,ASSPLGGTGANVLT
TRBJ2-1,16,.,TRBV5-1,ASSLGGLGASSYNEQF
TRBJ2-1,12,.,TRBV7-9,ASRVHALGHEQF
TRBJ1-2,11,.,TRBV30,AWSRDLGDGYT
TRBJ2-7,17,.,TRBV21-1,ASSKWVPLRVREGYEQY
TRBJ2-5,13,.,TRBV6-2/TRBV6-3,ASSYRAGGGETQY
TRBJ2-1,13,.,TRBV7-6,ASSQTSEGFNEQF
TRBJ2-1,14,.,TRBV15,ATSRGGSGRDNEQF
TRBJ2-1,14,.,TRBV5-1,ASSPPGLAAHNEQF
TRBJ2-7,9,.,TRBV30,ACASLREQY
TRBJ2-2,15,.,TRBV4-2,ASSQVGGLAVTGELF
TRBJ1-2,10,.,TRBV12-3/TRBV12-4,ASSQEGFGYT
TRBJ1-2,12,.,TRBV6-5,ASSWGKGVSGYT
TRBJ2-5,12,.,TRBV5-1,ASRNSGGLETQY
TRBJ2-2,17,.,TRBV24-1,ATSDFGLAGAPGTGELF
TRBJ2-2,15,once,TRBV7-9,ASSQRLAGGSTGELF
TRBJ1-2,12,medium-sized,TRBV14,ASSQGRGWNGYT
TRBJ2-3,13,.,TRBV19,ASSRGLQSTDTQY
TRBJ2-5,13,.,TRBV30,AWSLRPQYGETQY